This T cell receptor (beta chain) was sequenced in a study of cytomegalovirus exposure and HLA in healthy donors. Overall study: Earlier results showed 117 million unique TCR beta sequences derived from approximately 170 million T cells.

This CDR3 is built from 12 residues. V lost 2 bases to trimming and J lost 4 bases, with 8 bases between them. Germline V CDR1 and CDR2: SQVTM, ANQGSEA. For this clone: Its target is unknown.

Notes on the study in general: In a later analysis, an Asian-associated ancestry cluster reportedly showed fewer N-insertions than the roughly 690-donor mean. Previously analyzed data showed that most TCR beta V segments were productive at a frequency of about 87% or about 30%. Altogether, 164 TCR beta chains were recorded as cytomegalovirus-associated.

The PCR was carried out with 60 Vbeta primers and 13 Jbeta primers. The repertoire was sequenced with immunoSEQ multiplex PCR; TCRdb's copy has only in-frame clones and lacks some. Counted here are 170,000 or so clones, roughly 75% occurring once; the ten biggest clones make up 5.7%. Specimen: PBMCs. The source of this sequence is a man aged 40-49 years in good health and CMV-seronegative. The chain combines TRBV29-1 with TRBJ2-5, with D possibly being TRBD1 (5 bases). Here the CDR3 reads CSVESQGETQYF. The CDR3 DNA is TGCAGCGTTGAAAGTCAGGGAGAGACCCAGTACTTC.